The 24 T cell receptor beta chains presented below share a single source sample, sequenced in a study. TCRdb reprocessed the RT-PCR reads with MiXCR, giving one entry per CDR3 protein. The sample shows about 680,000 distinct CDR3 sequences, over 12% of them seen only once. Sequencing was carried out using memory CD4+ T cells from blood. All receptors derive from a female donor in good health, serving as a healthy control.

V usage is TRBV11-2 and J usage is TRBJ2-1; maybe TRBD1 (6 bases). Germline values: CDR1 SGHAT, CDR2 FQNNGV. V was clipped by 5 bases and J by 9 bases, with 14 bases between them. The CDR3 spans 13 residues. As DNA, the CDR3 is TGTGCCAGCAGCCCCTACAGGGATCTTGAGCAGTTCTTC. It specifies CASSPYRDLEQFF.

This clonotype was picked up many times. The CDR3 DNA follows: TGCAGTGCTACTCCCGGGACAGCCTTCTACGAGCAGTACTTC. Protein sequence: CSATPGTAFYEQYF. The genes are TRBV20-1 and TRBJ2-7; TRBD1 matches 7 bases. This CDR3 has 14 residues. Losses at the gene ends were 4 bases for V and 3 bases for J; bases not matched to a gene: 9. Germline CDR1 and CDR2: DFQATT and SNEGSKA (reference sequence).

At least ten counts were recorded for this clonotype. This chain connects TRBV5-1 to TRBJ2-7, with D maybe TRBD2 (6 bases). V lost 4 bases to trimming and J lost 5 bases, with 16 bases between them. The germline V gene encodes CDR1 SGHRS and CDR2 YFSETQ. The CDR3 sequence is 14 residues long. The DNA for the CDR3 is TGCGCCAGCAGCCCGCTGGGGGGTCGAAACGAGCAGTACTTC. Protein sequence: CASSPLGGRNEQYF.

The chain joins TRBV5-4 to TRBJ1-1, with D tentatively TRBD1 (6 bases). V lost 2 bases and J lost 6, with 17 bases in between. Per germline, CDR1 SGHNT and CDR2 YYREEE (reference sequence). There are 15 residues in the CDR3. The DNA for the CDR3 is TGTGCCAGCAGCTTCCCCGGGGACATGTCCGCTGAAGCTTTCTTT. It encodes CASSFPGDMSAEAFF.

The chain combines TRBV2 with TRBJ1-1; D is unclear. CDR1 SNHLY and CDR2 FYNNEI come from the germline V gene. The CDR3 consists of 10 residues. V dropped 5 bases and J dropped 8 bases, with 6 bases sitting between them. The CDR3 loop reads CASSIREAFF. DNA of the CDR3: TGTGCCAGCAGTATACGAGAAGCTTTCTTT.

This clonotype came up a few times. The chain has TRBV7-2 and TRBJ1-3, with D hard to call. V gave up 6 bases and J gave up 7 bases, with 16 bases separating them. The CDR3 has 14 residues. CDR1 and CDR2 (germline): SGHTA, FQGNSA. CDR3 nucleotide sequence: TGTGCCAGCAGTGTAAACCCAGGAAGCAACACCATATATTTT. Protein: CASSVNPGSNTIYF.

The sample holds a few counts of this clonotype. The V call is TRBV11-2, the J call TRBJ2-5; either TRBD1 or TRBD2 may supply D (5 bases each). Trimming shortened V by 4 bases and J by 5 bases, and 23 bases separated the two germline ends. Germline V CDR1 and CDR2: SGHAT, FQNNGV. The CDR3 runs 17 residues. CDR3: CASSSNGWDSWGETQYF. CDR3 nucleotides: TGTGCCAGCAGCTCCAACGGGTGGGATTCGTGGGGGGAGACCCAGTACTTC. The full variable domain, rest sourced from reference TRBV11-2 and TRBJ2-5, is EAGVAQSPRYKIIEKRQSVAFWCNPISGHATLYWYQQILGQGPKLLIQFQNNGVVDDSQLPKDRFSAERLKGVDSTLKIQPAKLEDSAVYLCASSSNGWDSWGETQYFGPGTRLLVL.

This clonotype was picked up many times. The chain uses TRBV6-1 and TRBJ1-1; D uncertain. Germline V gene data show CDR1 as MNHNS and CDR2 as SASEGT. The CDR3 spans 12 residues. Trimming pared 4 bases from V and 1 base from J, leaving 4 bases between. The CDR3 region is CASSVRNTEAFF. CDR3 DNA sequence: TGTGCCAGCAGTGTAAGGAACACTGAAGCTTTCTTT.

V and J are TRBV10-3 and TRBJ1-1; D possibly corresponds to TRBD1 (5 bases). The germline CDR1 and CDR2 sequences are ENHRY and SYGVKD. CDR3 size: 14 residues. V lost 4 bases, J lost 3 bases, and 12 bases lay in between. The CDR3 protein is CAISVAREDTEAFF. The CDR3 region has the DNA TGTGCCATCAGTGTGGCCAGGGAGGACACTGAAGCTTTCTTT.

The chain joins TRBV5-1 to TRBJ2-7, with 10 bases fitting TRBD1. The germline gives CDR1 SGHRS, CDR2 YFSETQ. The CDR3 is made up of 16 amino acids. V shed 2 bases and J 4 bases; nucleotides not matched to a gene: 9. The CDR3 region is CASSFRGQGGNYEQYF. The CDR3 region has the DNA TGCGCCAGCAGCTTCAGAGGACAGGGGGGGAATTACGAGCAGTACTTC.

The rearrangement joins TRBV6-2 or TRBV6-3 to TRBJ2-5; maybe TRBD1 (6 bases). The CDR3 is 15 amino acids. The V end lost 2 bases, the J end lost 4 bases, and 14 bases lay between the germline ends. Germline V gene sequence: CDR1 MNHEY, CDR2 SVGEGT. CDR3 in amino acids: CASSYDMGAGETQYF. The CDR3 coding sequence is TGTGCCAGCAGTTACGATATGGGGGCAGGAGAGACCCAGTACTTC.

In its sample, this clonotype was seen a few times. This chain joins TRBV9 and TRBJ2-3, with 11 bases identical to TRBD1. The CDR3 totals 16 residues. With 1 base clipped from V and 5 bases from J, the junction kept 6 bases outside the gene matches. Germline loops: CDR1 SGDLS, CDR2 YYNGEE. The CDR3 is CASSVLHGTGGDTQYF. The CDR3 nucleotides are TGTGCCAGCAGCGTACTCCACGGGACAGGGGGAGATACGCAGTATTTT.

This clonotype was counted a few times. The genes are TRBV3-1 and TRBJ1-6, with D maybe TRBD1 (6 bases). Germline V CDR1 and CDR2: LGHDT, YNNKEL (reference sequence). The CDR3 spans 15 residues. The V end was cut by 2 bases, the J end by 7 bases, with 12 bases between. The CDR3 region is CASSQLITGNSPLHF. The CDR3 region has the DNA TGTGCCAGCAGCCAACTTATTACAGGGAATTCACCCCTCCACTTT.

The chain is built from TRBV6-4 and TRBJ1-2; perhaps TRBD1 as D (6 bases). Trimming stripped 3 bases from V and 4 bases from J, with 15 bases between. This CDR3 contains 15 residues. Germline V gives CDR1 MRHNA, CDR2 SNTAGT. Here the CDR3 reads CASSEDHRAGYGYTF. CDR3 coding DNA: TGTGCCAGCAGTGAGGATCACAGGGCAGGCTATGGCTACACCTTC.

The rearrangement joins TRBV5-6 to TRBJ2-3; D perhaps matches TRBD2 (6 bases). Germline values: CDR1 SGHDT, CDR2 YYEEEE. This CDR3 has 14 residues. The V end lost 2 bases, the J end lost 3 bases, and 10 bases lay between the germline ends. CDR3 in DNA: TGTGCCAGCAGCTTCGGGAGCACGACAGATACGCAGTATTTT. This translates into CASSFGSTTDTQYF.

In its sample, this clonotype was seen a few times. The chain carries TRBV4-2 and TRBJ2-4, with D possibly being TRBD2 (5 bases). Trimming took off 0 bases at V and 2 bases at J, with 11 bases between the two ends. The CDR3 is made up of 16 amino acids. Germline V CDR1 and CDR2: LGHNA, YNFKEQ. This chain's CDR3 is CASSQDLRGSKNIQYF. DNA for the CDR3: TGTGCCAGCAGCCAAGATCTCCGCGGGTCCAAAAACATTCAGTACTTC.

This clonotype was observed a few times. The chain couples TRBV20-1 to TRBJ1-6; D unresolved. CDR1 is DFQATT and CDR2 is SNEGSKA in the germline V gene (reference sequence). The CDR3 consists of 16 residues. V was trimmed by 3 bases and J by 0 bases, leaving 12 bases between them. The CDR3 is CSARSRPSSYNSPLHF. CDR3 in DNA: TGCAGTGCTAGGTCGCGGCCAAGCTCCTATAATTCACCCCTCCACTTT.

This clonotype was picked up a small number of times. V is TRBV7-7 and J is TRBJ2-5, with 7 bases matching TRBD1. The CDR3 extends over 13 amino acids. The germline CDR1 and CDR2 sequences are SSHAT and FNYEAQ (reference sequence). The CDR3 region has the DNA TGTGCTAGCTCAGGACAGGCCGCAGAGGGCCAGTACTTC. This encodes CASSGQAAEGQYF.

DNA of the CDR3: TGTGCCAGCAGTACCGGGACAGGGAACTATGGCTACACCTTC. Translated, it gives CASSTGTGNYGYTF. This chain joins TRBV28 and TRBJ1-2; 9 bases match TRBD1. Trimming cost V 5 bases and J 2 bases; bases outside gene matches: 3. CDR1 and CDR2 (germline): MDHEN, SYDVKM. The CDR3 has 14 amino acids.

This clonotype was observed many times. This chain joins TRBV7-9 and TRBJ1-1; 7 bases are a match to TRBD1. CDR1 SEHNR and CDR2 FQNEAQ come from the germline V gene (reference sequence). The V gene end was trimmed by 5 bases and the J gene end by 2 bases; junction bases not matched to a gene: 8. The CDR3 has 15 amino acids. The CDR3, as DNA: TGTGCCAGCAGCCGCATGGGGACAGCAAACACTGAAGCTTTCTTT. This translates into CASSRMGTANTEAFF.

The chain employs TRBV10-2 and TRBJ2-3, with 8 bases identical to TRBD1. This CDR3 is 13 amino acids long. V was clipped by 10 bases and J by 3 bases; unmatched bases: 6. Germline CDR1 reads WSHSY; CDR2 reads SAAADI. CDR3 loop: CATDRGETDTQYF. The CDR3 nucleotides are TGCGCCACCGACAGGGGAGAAACAGATACGCAGTATTTT.

This clonotype has a count of ten or more. This chain links TRBV28 with TRBJ1-2; 9 nucleotides match TRBD1. The V and J ends lost 3 bases and 8 bases, in that order; junction bases with no gene match: 7. The CDR3 extends over 14 amino acids. The V gene's germline CDR1 is MDHEN and CDR2 SYDVKM. The CDR3 DNA is TGTGCCAGCAGTTTGACGCCGGGACAGGGAGGCTACACCTTC. Protein sequence: CASSLTPGQGGYTF.

This clonotype was found a few times. The chain recombines TRBV4-2 with TRBJ2-7, with TRBD1 identical over 10 bases. Germline-derived CDR1 and CDR2 are LGHNA and YNFKEQ. The CDR3 runs 16 residues. V gave up 7 bases and J gave up 2 bases; unmatched junction bases: 11. Here the CDR3 DNA reads TGTGCCAGCACCAAAAGGGGGGGGACAGGGGCCTACGAGCAGTACTTC. It specifies CASTKRGGTGAYEQYF.

V is TRBV3-1 and J is TRBJ1-1; 7 nucleotides agree with TRBD1. The V and J ends lost 4 bases and 11 bases, in that order; junction bases with no gene match: 13. The germline V gene has CDR1 LGHDT and CDR2 YNNKEL (reference sequence). This CDR3 contains 14 residues. The CDR3 is CASSPWIRGSRAFF. In DNA form, the CDR3 reads TGTGCCAGCAGCCCCTGGATCAGGGGGTCCAGGGCTTTCTTT.